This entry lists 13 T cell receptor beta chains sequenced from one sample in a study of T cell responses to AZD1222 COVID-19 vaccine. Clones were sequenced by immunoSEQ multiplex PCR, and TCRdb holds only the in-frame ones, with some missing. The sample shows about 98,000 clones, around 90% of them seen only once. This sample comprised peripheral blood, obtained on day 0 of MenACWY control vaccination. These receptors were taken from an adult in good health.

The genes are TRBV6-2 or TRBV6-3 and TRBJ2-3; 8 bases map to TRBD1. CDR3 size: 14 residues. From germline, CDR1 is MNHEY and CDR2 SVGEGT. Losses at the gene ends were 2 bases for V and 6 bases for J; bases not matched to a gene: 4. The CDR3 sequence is CASSYRDRTDTQYF. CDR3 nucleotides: TGTGCCAGCAGTTACCGGGACAGGACCGATACGCAGTATTTT.

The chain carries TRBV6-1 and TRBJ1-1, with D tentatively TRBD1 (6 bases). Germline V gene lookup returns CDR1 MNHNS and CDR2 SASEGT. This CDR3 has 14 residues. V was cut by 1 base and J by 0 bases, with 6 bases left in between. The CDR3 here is CASSEGQVNTEAFF. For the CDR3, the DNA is TGTGCCAGCAGTGAAGGACAGGTGAACACTGAAGCTTTCTTT.

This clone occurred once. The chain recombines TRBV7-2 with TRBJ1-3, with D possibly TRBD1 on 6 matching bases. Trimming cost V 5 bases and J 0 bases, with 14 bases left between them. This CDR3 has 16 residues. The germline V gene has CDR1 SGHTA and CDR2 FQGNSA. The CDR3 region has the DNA TGTGCCAGCAGCCCACCAGGGGTCCTCTCTGGAAACACCATATATTTT. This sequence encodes CASSPPGVLSGNTIYF.

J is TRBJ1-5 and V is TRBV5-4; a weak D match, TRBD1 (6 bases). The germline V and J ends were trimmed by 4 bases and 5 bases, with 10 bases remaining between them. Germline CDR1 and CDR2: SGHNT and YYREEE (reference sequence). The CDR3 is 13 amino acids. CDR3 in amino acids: CASSINRDQPQHF. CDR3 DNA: TGTGCCAGCAGCATCAACAGGGATCAGCCCCAGCATTTT.

CDR3 DNA: TGTGCCAGCACCGGGGCAGGGGTATCTGACTATGGCTACACCTTC. Amino acids: CASTGAGVSDYGYTF. The J gene is TRBJ1-2, the V gene TRBV25-1; TRBD1 might be the D (6 bases). Germline CDR1 MGHDK, CDR2 SYGVNS. The CDR3 sequence is 15 residues long. Deletions cut 7 bases from V and 3 bases from J, with 18 bases between.

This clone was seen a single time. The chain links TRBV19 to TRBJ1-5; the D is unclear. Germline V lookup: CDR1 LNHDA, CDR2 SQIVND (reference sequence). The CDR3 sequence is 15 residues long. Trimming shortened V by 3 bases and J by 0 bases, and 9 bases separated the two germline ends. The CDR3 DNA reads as TGTGCCAGTAGTATTCAAGGGAGTAGCAATCAGCCCCAGCATTTT. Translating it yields CASSIQGSSNQPQHF.

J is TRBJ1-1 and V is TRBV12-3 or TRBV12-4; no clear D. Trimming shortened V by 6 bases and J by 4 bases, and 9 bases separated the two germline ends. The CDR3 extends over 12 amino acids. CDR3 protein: CASRGIGTEAFF. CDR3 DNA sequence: TGTGCCAGCAGGGGAATTGGCACTGAAGCTTTCTTT.

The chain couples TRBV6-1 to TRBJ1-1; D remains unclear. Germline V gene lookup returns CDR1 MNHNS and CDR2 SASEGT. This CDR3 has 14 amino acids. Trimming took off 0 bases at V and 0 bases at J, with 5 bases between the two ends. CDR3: CASSEARLNTEAFF. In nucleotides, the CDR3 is TGTGCCAGCAGTGAAGCGAGGCTGAACACTGAAGCTTTCTTT.

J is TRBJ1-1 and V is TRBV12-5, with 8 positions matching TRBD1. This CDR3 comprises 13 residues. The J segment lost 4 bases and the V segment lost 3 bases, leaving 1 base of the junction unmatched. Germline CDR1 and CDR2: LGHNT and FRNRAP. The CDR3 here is CASGFQGATEAFF. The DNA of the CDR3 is TGTGCTAGTGGTTTCCAGGGGGCCACTGAAGCTTTCTTT.

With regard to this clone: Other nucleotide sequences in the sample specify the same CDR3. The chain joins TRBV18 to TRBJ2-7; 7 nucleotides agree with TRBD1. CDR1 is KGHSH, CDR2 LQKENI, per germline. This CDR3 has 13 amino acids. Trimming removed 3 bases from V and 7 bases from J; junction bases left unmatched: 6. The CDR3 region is CASSPKGAQEQYF. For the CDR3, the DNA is TGTGCCAGCTCACCTAAGGGGGCGCAGGAGCAGTACTTC.

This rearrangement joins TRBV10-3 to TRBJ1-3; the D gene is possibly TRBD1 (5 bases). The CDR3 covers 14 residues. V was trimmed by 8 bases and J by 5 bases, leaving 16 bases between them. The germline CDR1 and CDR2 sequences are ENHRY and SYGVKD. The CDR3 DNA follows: TGTGCCATCTCGGCCGGGACCCCACGAAACACCATATATTTT. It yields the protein CAISAGTPRNTIYF.

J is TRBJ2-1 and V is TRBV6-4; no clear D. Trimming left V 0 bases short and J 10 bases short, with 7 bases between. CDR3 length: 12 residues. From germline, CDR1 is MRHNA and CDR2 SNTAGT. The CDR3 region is CASSDSNREQFF. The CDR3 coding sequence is TGTGCCAGCAGTGACTCGAACCGAGAGCAGTTCTTC.

This CDR3 is CASSSVYNEQFF. The CDR3 DNA reads as TGTGCCAGCAGTTCTGTTTACAATGAGCAGTTCTTC. The V and J genes are TRBV6-5 and TRBJ2-1; the D is unclear. The germline CDR1 and CDR2 sequences are MNHEY and SVGAGI. The CDR3 spans 12 residues. Trimming took off 4 bases at V and 4 bases at J, with 5 bases between the two ends.